The T cell receptor beta chain described here comes from a study of T cell repertoires and HLA-DP antigens. Study at large: Alloreactive CD4+ T cells targeted HLA-DP on transduced HeLa. Donors were two male and one female, aged 18-to-29 to 60-to-69.

Germline trimming cut 6 bases from V and 3 bases from J; bases unmatched to any gene: 7. The germline V gene has CDR1 SQVTM and CDR2 ANQGSEA. The CDR3 extends over 13 amino acids. The table came from immunoSEQ multiplex PCR; TCRdb's copy has only in-frame clones and leaves some out. The table has about 89,000 clones, about 89% seen once. To note about this clone: The antigen is not known.

The chain recombines TRBV29-1 with TRBJ1-2; 7 bases line up with TRBD1. The sequenced sample was CD4+ T cells from PBMCs. The source of this sequence is a man between 50 and 59 years old in good health and CMV-seronegative. The CDR3 nucleotides read TGCAGCGTAGACCGGGGACAGTACTATGGCTACACCTTC. Its translation: CSVDRGQYYGYTF.